Below are 22 T cell receptor beta chains sequenced from a single sample in a study of beta chain features in type 1 diabetes (dated by TCRdb to the late 2010s). The library was generated by the immunoSEQ multiplex PCR assay. The High Capacity cDNA Reverse Transcription Kit was used to reverse transcribe all of the isolated RNA, meaning that expressed TCRB transcripts were what got sequenced. The table was pulled from immuneACCESS by TCRdb, which kept in-frame rearrangements only. Such tables lose some clones; where checked, under half of the loss comes from unresolved V genes, and the rest has no known cause. Counted in this sample were 160,000 or so clones; about 9.1% of them appeared once. Clones ranked in the top ten supply 2% to 3% of the sample. The sequenced sample was central memory CD4+ T cells from blood. These receptors all come from a woman between 18 and 30 years old in good health.

The chain couples TRBV29-1 to TRBJ1-1, with TRBD1 as a possible D gene (5 bases). CDR1 and CDR2 (germline): SQVTM, ANQGSEA. CDR3 length: 12 amino acids. V gave up 7 bases and J gave up 1 base, with 10 bases separating them. The CDR3 loop reads CSAGRENTEAFF. In nucleotides, the CDR3 is TGCAGCGCGGGCAGGGAGAACACTGAAGCTTTCTTT.

The chain links TRBV6-1 to TRBJ2-4, with a possible D match to TRBD1 (5 bases). CDR1 and CDR2 (germline): MNHNS, SASEGT. Between the trimmed V and J ends, which lost 2 bases and 0 bases, there was a span of 8 bases. The CDR3 runs 15 residues. The CDR3 sequence: CASSESQGAKNIQYF. As DNA, the CDR3 is TGTGCCAGCAGTGAAAGTCAGGGAGCCAAAAACATTCAGTACTTC.

Concerning this clone itself: Given a much more abundant clone one base away, this may be a read error. V usage is TRBV2 and J usage is TRBJ2-7; the match to TRBD2 covers 14 bases. The ends lost 6 bases at V and 5 bases at J; junction bases unmatched: 6. The CDR3 loop spans 15 amino acids. Looked up from germline, CDR1 is SNHLY and CDR2 is FYNNEI. As DNA, the CDR3 is TGTGCCAGCAGCGCCGGGACTAGCGGGAGCAACGAGCAGTACTTC. Translating it yields CASSAGTSGSNEQYF.

The table lists this clone with a few counts. The chain combines TRBV30 with TRBJ1-1; D uncertain. The CDR3 runs 14 residues. Trimming shortened V by 0 bases and J by 0 bases, and 8 bases separated the two germline ends. Germline V lookup: CDR1 GTSNPN, CDR2 SVGIG (reference sequence). CDR3: CAWSVGGMNTEAFF. CDR3 nucleotides: TGTGCCTGGAGTGTTGGAGGGATGAACACTGAAGCTTTCTTT.

In this sample, this clone turned up a few times. The rearrangement joins TRBV4-1 to TRBJ1-1, with D unresolved. Trimming shortened V by 4 bases and J by 0 bases, and 9 bases separated the two germline ends. The V gene's germline CDR1 is MGHRA and CDR2 YSYEKL. CDR3 size: 14 residues. The CDR3 DNA reads as TGCGCCAGCAGCCTGCGGGAGATGAACACTGAAGCTTTCTTT. Amino acids: CASSLREMNTEAFF.

V is TRBV2 and J is TRBJ1-5; the match to TRBD1 covers 9 bases. The J segment lost 5 bases and the V segment lost 7 bases, leaving 6 bases of the junction unmatched. This CDR3 comprises 14 residues. Germline CDR1 and CDR2: SNHLY and FYNNEI. CDR3 nucleotides: TGTGCCAGCATGCGGACAGGGGAGGATCAGCCCCAGCATTTT. This codes for CASMRTGEDQPQHF.

The chain's CDR3 is CAWSPQGHTEAFF. CDR3 DNA sequence: TGTGCCTGGAGTCCTCAGGGGCACACTGAAGCTTTCTTT. The chain combines TRBV30 with TRBJ1-1, with D possibly matching TRBD1 (6 bases). Germline CDR1 reads GTSNPN; CDR2 reads SVGIG (reference sequence). This CDR3 spans 13 amino acids. The V gene lost 2 bases and the J gene lost 3 bases, with 10 bases spanning the gap.

The rearrangement uses TRBV7-9 and TRBJ2-4; TRBD1 is a possible D gene (5 bases). Trimming took off 5 bases at V and 9 bases at J, with 14 bases between the two ends. The CDR3 sequence is 13 residues long. CDR1 and CDR2 from the germline V gene are SEHNR and FQNEAQ (reference sequence). CDR3: CASSPRADGIQYF. CDR3 bases: TGTGCCAGCAGCCCCAGGGCAGATGGCATTCAGTACTTC.

The V call is TRBV7-9, the J call TRBJ1-2, with TRBD1 matching 7 bases. Trimming removed 8 bases from V and 5 bases from J; junction bases left unmatched: 11. This CDR3 has 14 amino acids. Germline V gene lookup returns CDR1 SEHNR and CDR2 FQNEAQ (reference sequence). CDR3 region: CASHPAGTEYGYTF. The CDR3 DNA reads TGTGCCAGCCACCCCGCCGGGACAGAGTATGGCTACACCTTC.

In its sample, this clone was seen a few times. The DNA for the CDR3 is TGTGCCAGCAGTTTTAAACCGGGGAGCTCCTACAATGAGCAGTTCTTC. The encoded protein is CASSFKPGSSYNEQFF. V gene TRBV27 combines with J gene TRBJ2-1, with D maybe TRBD2 (5 bases). The CDR3 totals 16 residues. In germline, CDR1 is MNHEY, CDR2 SMNVEV (reference sequence). The germline V and J ends were trimmed by 3 bases and 0 bases, with 12 bases remaining between them.

V usage is TRBV9 and J usage is TRBJ2-7, with D possibly being TRBD1 (5 bases). Trimming cost V 0 bases and J 6 bases, with 16 bases left between them. Germline lookup yields CDR1 SGDLS and CDR2 YYNGEE. The CDR3 runs to 15 residues. The CDR3 nucleotides read TGTGCCAGCAGCGTAGTCGACTCCATAGGGGCCGAGCAGTACTTC. It translates to CASSVVDSIGAEQYF.

This clone has a handful of counts. The rearrangement links TRBV7-9 to TRBJ2-7; 7 nucleotides agree with TRBD2. The CDR3 is made up of 13 amino acids. The junction had 7 bases not matched to a gene; V was cut back by 4 bases and J by 7 bases. Germline V lookup: CDR1 SEHNR, CDR2 FQNEAQ (reference sequence). The CDR3 spells CASSSREALEQYF. In nucleotides, the CDR3 is TGTGCCAGCAGCTCCCGGGAGGCCCTGGAGCAGTACTTC.

J is TRBJ2-3 and V is TRBV2, with D perhaps matching TRBD2 (7 bases). Germline V gene sequence: CDR1 SNHLY, CDR2 FYNNEI. The CDR3 runs to 14 residues. V was pared by 7 bases and J by 5 bases, with 16 bases between. CDR3 coding DNA: TGTGCCAGCATATCGGCGGGGGCAGGAGATACGCAGTATTTT. Translating it yields CASISAGAGDTQYF.

V and J are TRBV30 and TRBJ2-7, with 10 nucleotides matching TRBD2. This CDR3 comprises 15 residues. The V gene end was trimmed by 3 bases and the J gene end by 5 bases; junction bases not matched to a gene: 10. Germline CDR1 is GTSNPN and CDR2 is SVGIG (reference sequence). The CDR3 DNA reads TGTGCCTGGAGCCGCCTGGGACTAGCGAGCGACGAGCAGTACTTC. This translates into CAWSRLGLASDEQYF.

This clone has more than one count but fewer than ten. This chain uses TRBV5-4 with TRBJ2-5; D gene unclear. The CDR3 has 14 residues. The germline V gene encodes CDR1 SGHNT and CDR2 YYREEE (reference sequence). Trimming pared 4 bases from V and 2 bases from J, leaving 12 bases between. This CDR3 reads CASSPDTLQETQYF. CDR3 DNA: TGTGCCAGCAGCCCAGACACTCTACAAGAGACCCAGTACTTC.

Ten or more counts support this clone. The V and J genes are TRBV7-9 and TRBJ2-7, with D tentatively TRBD2 (6 bases). V was trimmed by 2 bases and J by 2 bases, leaving 13 bases between them. This CDR3 comprises 15 residues. Germline V lookup: CDR1 SEHNR, CDR2 FQNEAQ (reference sequence). The CDR3 DNA sequence: TGTGCCAGCAGCTTATCGGCGGGAACGACCTACGAGCAGTACTTC. This encodes CASSLSAGTTYEQYF.

This clone was seen a few times. The rearrangement links TRBV5-6 to TRBJ2-1; TRBD2 might be the D (7 bases). Trimming stripped 3 bases from V and 5 bases from J, with 12 bases between. The germline CDR1 and CDR2 sequences are SGHDT and YYEEEE. There are 14 residues in the CDR3. CDR3 coding DNA: TGTGCCAGCAGCTCTAGGGGGGGACACAATGAGCAGTTCTTC. Protein: CASSSRGGHNEQFF. The full variable domain, with the rest looked up from reference TRBV5-6 and TRBJ2-1, is DAGVTQSPTHLIKTRGQQVTLRCSPKSGHDTVSWYQQALGQGPQFIFQYYEEEERQRGNFPDRFSGHQFPNYSSELNVNALLLGDSALYLCASSSRGGHNEQFFGPGTRLTVL.

This clone was counted ten times or more. V is TRBV29-1 and J is TRBJ2-5, with TRBD1 matching 9 bases. The length of the CDR3 is 14 residues. Germline loops: CDR1 SQVTM, CDR2 ANQGSEA. Trimming cost V 4 bases and J 7 bases; bases outside gene matches: 10. CDR3 in amino acids: CSVGWTGAPGTQYF. The CDR3, as DNA: TGCAGCGTTGGATGGACAGGGGCTCCCGGGACCCAGTACTTC.

This clone came up many times. The same CDR3 also results from other DNA sequences found in this sample. V is TRBV7-3 and J is TRBJ2-1; TRBD1 aligns across 7 bases. The CDR3 is 14 amino acids. J gave up 5 bases and V 4 bases, and 5 bases lay outside the gene matches. Germline V gene sequence: CDR1 SGHTA, CDR2 FQGTGA. DNA for the CDR3: TGTGCCAGCAGCTCAGGGGGTAGGAACAATGAGCAGTTCTTC. This sequence encodes CASSSGGRNNEQFF.

The chain carries TRBV6-5 and TRBJ1-1, with D possibly matching TRBD1 (5 bases). Germline V gene data show CDR1 as MNHEY and CDR2 as SVGAGI. With 8 bases removed from V and 11 bases from J, the gap between germline ends came to 18 bases. This CDR3 has 12 residues. The CDR3 loop reads CASQSRDFEAFF. The CDR3 nucleotides are TGTGCCAGCCAGTCCCGGGACTTTGAGGCTTTCTTT.

This rearrangement joins TRBV4-1 to TRBJ1-1; D ambiguous. The V end lost 0 bases, the J end lost 8 bases, and 13 bases lay between the germline ends. From germline, CDR1 is MGHRA and CDR2 YSYEKL. The CDR3 extends over 14 amino acids. The CDR3 sequence is CASSQDRHRREAFF. DNA for the CDR3: TGCGCCAGCAGCCAAGATAGGCACAGAAGAGAAGCTTTCTTT.

This clone appeared a few times. The chain joins TRBV10-3 to TRBJ1-2, with TRBD1 identical over 9 bases. The CDR3 is 15 residues long. The V gene's germline CDR1 is ENHRY and CDR2 SYGVKD. V shed 7 bases, J shed 8 bases, and the junction held 14 bases outside the gene matches. CDR3 sequence (DNA): TGTGCCATCACCCCCGGAACAGGGGGCGCGGGAGGCTACACCTTC. Protein: CAITPGTGGAGGYTF.